This passage covers 18 T cell receptor beta chains from one sample sequenced in a study of blood T cell repertoires in COVID-19. Profiled with immunoSEQ multiplex PCR; TCRdb holds only in-frame clones, not every one. The table has about 200,000 clones, approximately 84% seen once. Material for sequencing was peripheral blood. The receptors shown here come from a human donor with acute or convalescent COVID-19. The donor label of this sample is uncertain.

The V gene is TRBV12-5, the J gene TRBJ1-1; weak D call: TRBD1 (5 bases). The V gene lost 6 bases and the J gene lost 6 bases, with 14 bases spanning the gap. The germline gives CDR1 LGHNT, CDR2 FRNRAP. The CDR3 has 13 residues. As DNA, the CDR3 is TGTGCTAGTGGCCCGCGGCGGGGCCCTGAAGCTTTCTTT. Its translation is CASGPRRGPEAFF.

V and J are TRBV28 and TRBJ2-7; a weak D match, TRBD1 (6 bases). V was clipped by 8 bases and J by 2 bases, with 13 bases between them. Per germline, CDR1 MDHEN and CDR2 SYDVKM. The CDR3 consists of 13 residues. In DNA, the CDR3 is TGTGCCAGCCTGCCAGGGGTCACCTACGAGCAGTACTTC. Translation: CASLPGVTYEQYF.

The rearrangement joins TRBV2 to TRBJ2-1, with 12 bases matching TRBD2. Germline lookup yields CDR1 SNHLY and CDR2 FYNNEI. V lost 2 bases to trimming and J lost 4 bases; unmatched junction nucleotides: 3. This CDR3 comprises 16 residues. Here the CDR3 DNA reads TGTGCCAGCAGTGAATGGACTAGCGGGGCATACAATGAGCAGTTCTTC. Its translation: CASSEWTSGAYNEQFF.

This chain links TRBV7-8 with TRBJ1-4; TRBD1 agrees at 9 bases. V lost 0 bases to trimming and J lost 7 bases; unmatched junction nucleotides: 9. In germline, CDR1 is SGHVS, CDR2 FQNEAQ. The CDR3 is made up of 17 amino acids. The CDR3 DNA sequence: TGTGCCAGCAGCTTAGCCATCCGGGACAGGGCTAGTGAAAAACTGTTTTTT. Translating it yields CASSLAIRDRASEKLFF. The entire variable domain, with the rest obtained from reference TRBV7-8 and TRBJ1-4, is as follows: GAGVSQSPRYKVAKRGQDVALRCDPISGHVSLFWYQQALGQGPEFLTYFQNEAQLDKSGLPSDRFFAERPEGSVSTLKIQRTQQEDSAVYLCASSLAIRDRASEKLFFGSGTQLSVL.

This sequence joins TRBV11-2 and TRBJ2-3, with 7 bases lining up with TRBD1. The V gene's germline CDR1 is SGHAT and CDR2 FQNNGV. V was clipped by 5 bases and J by 5 bases; unmatched bases: 10. This CDR3 is 15 amino acids long. CDR3 nucleotide sequence: TGTGCCAGCAGCCCCTACGGGACAGTGGGAGATACGCAGTATTTT. Translating it yields CASSPYGTVGDTQYF.

This clone was observed a few times. The chain has TRBV11-2 and TRBJ2-3; 8 bases fit TRBD1. CDR3 length: 15 amino acids. Germline assignment: CDR1 SGHAT and CDR2 FQNNGV. V lost 5 bases to trimming and J lost 0 bases; unmatched junction nucleotides: 4. CDR3 loop: CASSQRTGSTDTQYF. The CDR3 bases are TGTGCCAGCAGCCAACGGACAGGGAGCACAGATACGCAGTATTTT.

This chain joins TRBV5-8 and TRBJ2-2; TRBD2 agrees at 8 bases. V shed 2 bases, J shed 2 bases, and the junction held 2 bases outside the gene matches. Germline lookup yields CDR1 SGHTS and CDR2 YDEGEE. The CDR3 has 15 amino acids. The CDR3 reads CASSFSGENTGELFF. DNA of the CDR3: TGTGCCAGCAGCTTTAGCGGGGAAAACACCGGGGAGCTGTTTTTT.

The chain joins TRBV7-9 to TRBJ1-1; no reliable D call. CDR1 and CDR2 from the germline V gene are SEHNR and FQNEAQ (reference sequence). The CDR3 spans 13 residues. V lost 3 bases, J lost 2 bases, and 7 bases lay in between. CDR3 DNA: TGTGCCAGCAGCTTTGAGCGCAACACTGAAGCTTTCTTT. Its translation: CASSFERNTEAFF. Full variable domain (outside the CDR3, taken from reference TRBV7-9 and TRBJ1-1): DTGVSQNPRHKITKRGQNVTFRCDPISEHNRLYWYRQTLGQGPEFLTYFQNEAQLEKSRLLSDRFSAERPKGSFSTLEIQRTEQGDSAMYLCASSFERNTEAFFGQGTRLTVV.

V and J are TRBV24-1 and TRBJ2-3; TRBD1 matches 7 bases. The germline V gene has CDR1 KGHDR and CDR2 SFDVKD. Germline trimming cut 5 bases from V and 2 bases from J; bases unmatched to any gene: 6. The CDR3 is 15 amino acids. The CDR3 sequence is CATSVRGRTTDTQYF. DNA for the CDR3: TGTGCCACCAGTGTAAGGGGGCGGACCACAGATACGCAGTATTTT.

This sequence joins TRBV21-1 and TRBJ2-7; whether TRBD1, the table's D call, matches the DNA was not checked. TRBV21-1 is a documented pseudogene. The CDR3 totals 19 residues. In DNA, the CDR3 is TGTGCCAGCAGCAAAATAGCTCGGGACAGGGCCTCTTGGGTTTACGAGCAGTACTTC. It codes for CASSKIARDRASWVYEQYF.

The chain uses TRBV4-1 and TRBJ2-2; 10 nucleotides agree with TRBD2. The length of the CDR3 is 18 residues. Germline lookup yields CDR1 MGHRA and CDR2 YSYEKL. V lost 1 base and J lost 6; bases outside the gene matches: 11. CDR3 nucleotides: TGCGCCAGCAGCCAAGTTCCCGGGACTAGCGTACCGTCCGGGGAGCTGTTTTTT. Translation gives CASSQVPGTSVPSGELFF.

The chain recombines TRBV10-1 with TRBJ2-7, with a tentative D call TRBD2 (6 bases). This CDR3 contains 13 residues. Germline CDR1 is WNHNN and CDR2 is SYGVQD (reference sequence). V lost 7 bases to trimming and J lost 3 bases, with 13 bases between them. The chain's CDR3 is CASIARDFYEQYF. As DNA, the CDR3 is TGCGCCAGCATCGCCAGGGACTTCTACGAGCAGTACTTC.

The chain is built from TRBV24-1 and TRBJ2-7; 8 nucleotides line up with TRBD2. Germline V gene sequence: CDR1 KGHDR, CDR2 SFDVKD. V was clipped by 5 bases and J by 2 bases; unmatched bases: 4. The CDR3 is 14 residues long. The CDR3 sequence is CATSGGSGTYEQYF. CDR3 bases: TGTGCCACCAGTGGGGGTAGCGGGACCTACGAGCAGTACTTC.

The chain links TRBV5-4 to TRBJ2-1; D remains unclear. From germline, CDR1 is SGHNT and CDR2 YYREEE (reference sequence). Trimming pared 4 bases from V and 12 bases from J, leaving 17 bases between. The CDR3 contains 13 residues. In nucleotides, the CDR3 is TGTGCCAGCAGCCTATTAGGTACTCCAGGGCAGTTCTTC. Translating it yields CASSLLGTPGQFF.

For the CDR3, the DNA is TGTGCCAGCAGTCATAGCGGGACGGCGGATACGCAGTATTTT. As protein: CASSHSGTADTQYF. This sequence joins TRBV9 and TRBJ2-3; 8 nucleotides line up with TRBD2. V lost 5 bases, J lost 6 bases, and 8 bases stayed unmatched. CDR1 and CDR2 from the germline V gene are SGDLS and YYNGEE. CDR3 length: 14 amino acids.

The J gene is TRBJ2-7, the V gene TRBV11-2; 7 nucleotides align to TRBD2. The CDR3 length is 14 residues. Germline assignment: CDR1 SGHAT and CDR2 FQNNGV. V was clipped by 8 bases and J by 4 bases; unmatched bases: 11. The CDR3 reads CASARGLFLYEQYF. DNA of the CDR3: TGTGCCAGCGCTCGGGGACTATTCTTATACGAGCAGTACTTC.

The chain employs TRBV7-6 and TRBJ2-1, with 9 bases matching TRBD2. The CDR3 totals 15 residues. CDR1 is SGHVS and CDR2 is FNYEAQ in the germline V gene. The J segment lost 2 bases and the V segment lost 4 bases, leaving 3 bases of the junction unmatched. The CDR3 protein is CASSSGTSPYNEQFF. The CDR3, as DNA: TGTGCCAGCAGCTCCGGGACTAGCCCCTACAATGAGCAGTTCTTC. Full variable domain (outside the CDR3, taken from reference TRBV7-6 and TRBJ2-1): GAGVSQSPRYKVTKRGQDVALRCDPISGHVSLYWYRQALGQGPEFLTYFNYEAQQDKSGLPNDRFSAERPEGSISTLTIQRTEQRDSAMYRCASSSGTSPYNEQFFGPGTRLTVL.

The J gene is TRBJ2-3, the V gene TRBV9; 9 bases agree with TRBD1. V shed 0 bases, J shed 2 bases, and the junction held 7 bases outside the gene matches. The germline V gene has CDR1 SGDLS and CDR2 YYNGEE. This CDR3 is 17 amino acids long. CDR3 in amino acids: CASSVEDRGFSTDTQYF. In DNA form, the CDR3 reads TGTGCCAGCAGCGTAGAGGACAGGGGATTTTCCACAGATACGCAGTATTTT.